Shown below are 15 T cell receptor beta chains from a single sample sequenced in a study of T cell repertoires in cytomegalovirus infection. Using its own MiXCR run on the reads, TCRdb lists one record per CDR3 protein. The table lists a few hundred thousand distinct CDR3 sequences, 40% of them singletons. Their specific antigens are unknown. Material: cultured PBMCs, obtained from culture after CMV antigen stimulation. All receptors come from a human donor in good health (CMV status not recorded). Some clones in this sample may be carry-over from other donors' samples.

Here the CDR3 reads CASSTALGGQETQYF. The CDR3 DNA follows: TGTGCCAGCAGTACCGCCCTCGGGGGTCAAGAGACCCAGTACTTC. The V and J genes are TRBV12-3 or TRBV12-4 and TRBJ2-5, with a tentative D call TRBD2 (6 bases). The V gene lost 5 bases and the J gene lost 2 bases, with 15 bases spanning the gap. There are 15 residues in the CDR3.

The rearrangement uses TRBV7-2 and TRBJ2-5, with 14 bases fitting TRBD2. The CDR3 sequence is 18 residues long. Germline CDR1 reads SGHTA; CDR2 reads FQGNSA. V trimming: 1 base; J trimming: 5 bases; junction bases outside the gene matches: 9. The CDR3 loop is CASSLVGTSGGREETQYF. The DNA for the CDR3 is TGTGCCAGCAGCTTAGTTGGGACTAGCGGGGGACGGGAGGAGACCCAGTACTTC.

This clonotype was seen a handful of times. J is TRBJ2-7 and V is TRBV6-2 or TRBV6-3; D is possibly TRBD1 (6 bases). Trimming left V 8 bases short and J 5 bases short, with 7 bases between. CDR3 size: 10 residues. CDR1 is MNHEY, CDR2 SVGEGT, per germline. The CDR3 here is CASDRHEQYF. In nucleotides, the CDR3 is TGTGCCAGCGACAGGCACGAGCAGTACTTC.

The chain joins TRBV9 to TRBJ2-7; 8 bases are a match to TRBD2. Germline values: CDR1 SGDLS, CDR2 YYNGEE. Trimming removed 0 bases from V and 2 bases from J; junction bases left unmatched: 16. There are 19 residues in the CDR3. The CDR3 DNA reads TGTGCCAGCAGCGTAGACCCCTCCCAAACTAGCGGAAAAACCTACGAGCAGTACTTC. Amino acids: CASSVDPSQTSGKTYEQYF.

The V gene is TRBV7-6, the J gene TRBJ2-7; 7 nucleotides match TRBD1. The CDR3 spans 14 residues. J lost 3 bases, V lost 3 bases, and 5 bases had no gene match. Germline V gene lookup returns CDR1 SGHVS and CDR2 FNYEAQ. Here the CDR3 DNA reads TGTGCCAGCAGCTTGGGGACAGACTACTACGAGCAGTACGTC. This sequence encodes CASSLGTDYYEQYV.

A few counts support this clonotype. This sequence joins TRBV7-9 and TRBJ2-7, with 14 bases aligning to TRBD2. V lost 0 bases and J lost 5; bases outside the gene matches: 6. Germline values: CDR1 SEHNR, CDR2 FQNEAQ (reference sequence). The CDR3 contains 17 residues. The CDR3 reads CASSLARLAGGTDEQYF. CDR3 sequence (DNA): TGTGCCAGCAGCTTAGCCCGACTAGCGGGAGGGACGGACGAGCAGTACTTC.

The chain recombines TRBV7-2 with TRBJ2-7, with TRBD2 identical over 13 bases. With 3 bases clipped from V and 5 bases from J, the junction kept 4 bases outside the gene matches. The CDR3 loop spans 15 amino acids. Looked up from germline, CDR1 is SGHTA and CDR2 is FQGNSA. The CDR3 DNA is TGTGCCAGCAGCTTCAGACTAGCGGGAGGCAACGAGCAGTACTTC. Protein product: CASSFRLAGGNEQYF.

This chain uses TRBV7-2 with TRBJ2-7, with no clear D. V shed 1 base and J shed 7 bases, with 11 bases lying between them. This CDR3 is built from 13 residues. CDR1 and CDR2 from the germline V gene are SGHTA and FQGNSA. The CDR3 spells CASSLERLEEQYF. The CDR3 DNA reads TGTGCCAGCAGCTTAGAGCGTTTAGAGGAGCAGTACTTC.

This sequence joins TRBV20-1 and TRBJ2-1; TRBD2 agrees at 10 bases. Trimming at V came to 1 base and at J to 3 bases, leaving 3 bases not matched to a gene. The CDR3 contains 15 residues. Germline V gene sequence: CDR1 DFQATT, CDR2 SNEGSKA (reference sequence). The CDR3 reads CSARGRTSGYNEQFF. CDR3 sequence (DNA): TGCAGTGCTAGAGGAAGGACTAGCGGCTACAATGAGCAGTTCTTC.

Written as DNA, the CDR3 is TGTGCCAGCAGTCCTCGGGTGGACAGGGCCTACGAGCAGTACTTC. Amino acids: CASSPRVDRAYEQYF. The chain couples TRBV7-4 to TRBJ2-7, with 8 bases matching TRBD1. Germline trimming cut 6 bases from V and 2 bases from J; bases unmatched to any gene: 9. This CDR3 has 15 residues. Germline CDR1 SGHVT, CDR2 SQSDAQ.

The V and J genes are TRBV6-1 and TRBJ1-5, with D unclear. The V end was cut by 0 bases, the J end by 6 bases, with 15 bases between. There are 16 residues in the CDR3. CDR1 is MNHNS and CDR2 is SASEGT in the germline V gene. The CDR3: CASSEAPVPSGQPQHF. The CDR3 coding sequence is TGTGCCAGCAGTGAAGCGCCCGTCCCTTCAGGTCAGCCCCAGCATTTT.

This clonotype was counted only a few times. One junction end disagrees with the germline gene, perhaps due to a read error. The CDR3 here is CASSDSRPPYEQYF. DNA for the CDR3: TGTGCCAGCAGTGACTCTCGACCTCCCTACGAGCAGTACTTC. This sequence joins TRBV6-2 or TRBV6-3 and TRBJ2-7; D gene ambiguous. Germline V CDR1 and CDR2: MNHEY, SVGEGT. The CDR3 runs to 14 residues.

The V and J genes are TRBV6-1 and TRBJ2-7, with D uncertain. V gave up 0 bases and J gave up 2 bases, with 8 bases separating them. The CDR3 is made up of 14 amino acids. Germline lookup yields CDR1 MNHNS and CDR2 SASEGT. CDR3 bases: TGTGCCAGCAGTGAAGCAGGAATAACCTACGAGCAGTACTTC. Amino acids: CASSEAGITYEQYF.

This clonotype was counted only a few times. The rearrangement links TRBV6-1 to TRBJ2-5, with 8 bases identical to TRBD1. The trim removed 5 bases at V and 5 bases at J, leaving 10 bases unmatched. Germline CDR1 is MNHNS and CDR2 is SASEGT. CDR3 length: 15 amino acids. CDR3 protein: CASSLRTGQRETQYF. The CDR3 nucleotides read TGTGCCAGCAGTCTCCGGACAGGGCAGCGGGAGACCCAGTACTTC.

This clonotype has at least ten counts. This chain joins TRBV7-9 and TRBJ2-2, with 9 positions matching TRBD1. The length of the CDR3 is 16 residues. The V and J ends lost 3 bases and 0 bases, in that order; junction bases with no gene match: 2. CDR1 is SEHNR, CDR2 FQNEAQ, per germline (reference sequence). The CDR3 is CASSFRQGANTGELFF. DNA for the CDR3: TGTGCCAGCAGCTTTAGACAGGGGGCGAACACCGGGGAGCTGTTTTTT.